The 29 T cell receptor beta chains below all came from one sample that was sequenced in a study of identifying expanded T cells in peripheral blood. Data came from immunoSEQ multiplex PCR; TCRdb stores just in-frame clones and leaves some out. The repertoire includes around 81,000 clones, 80% to 90% of them detected once, and approximately 4.5% sits in the top ten. Material for sequencing was blood. Receptors originate from a person aged 18 to 70 in good health.

The chain carries TRBV2 and TRBJ1-2, with TRBD1 as a possible D gene (6 bases). The CDR3 length is 11 residues. V dropped 3 bases and J dropped 7 bases, with 6 bases sitting between them. CDR1 SNHLY and CDR2 FYNNEI come from the germline V gene. Here the CDR3 DNA reads TGTGCCAGCAGTGAGACAGGTGGCTACACCTTC. Residues: CASSETGGYTF.

This clone has just one count. The CDR3 reads CASSTGTGYHEQYF. Written as DNA, the CDR3 is TGTGCCAGCAGCACCGGGACAGGGTACCACGAGCAGTACTTC. The rearrangement uses TRBV7-8 and TRBJ2-7; TRBD1 matches 9 bases. The CDR3 sequence is 14 residues long. Germline V gives CDR1 SGHVS, CDR2 FQNEAQ. J lost 5 bases, V lost 5 bases, and 7 bases had no gene match.

The chain recombines TRBV4-3 with TRBJ2-4; 9 bases fit TRBD1. Germline values: CDR1 LGHNA, CDR2 YSLEER. The CDR3 is made up of 17 amino acids. V lost 2 bases and J lost 1; bases outside the gene matches: 6. CDR3 sequence: CASSQLDRGLAKNIQYF. The CDR3 DNA reads TGCGCCAGCAGCCAATTGGACAGGGGTTTGGCCAAAAACATTCAGTACTTC.

V gene TRBV7-6 combines with J gene TRBJ2-3; D is undetermined. Germline CDR1 and CDR2: SGHVS and FNYEAQ. Trimming took off 2 bases at V and 2 bases at J, with 8 bases between the two ends. The CDR3 totals 14 residues. The CDR3 region is CASSLLSNTDTQYF. CDR3 coding DNA: TGTGCCAGCAGCTTACTGTCGAACACAGATACGCAGTATTTT.

This clone was counted a few times. The rearrangement uses TRBV10-3 and TRBJ1-1; a possible D gene is TRBD1 (6 bases). V was clipped by 8 bases and J by 4 bases, with 14 bases between them. This CDR3 has 13 residues. Germline assignment: CDR1 ENHRY and CDR2 SYGVKD. CDR3 region: CAILQGPTTEAFF. The CDR3 DNA sequence: TGTGCCATCCTGCAGGGGCCAACCACTGAAGCTTTCTTT.

The genes are TRBV7-8 and TRBJ2-1; no clear D gene. Trimming shortened V by 0 bases and J by 9 bases, and 6 bases separated the two germline ends. Germline assignment: CDR1 SGHVS and CDR2 FQNEAQ. This CDR3 region has 12 residues. The CDR3 is CASSLAHGEQFF. CDR3 coding DNA: TGTGCCAGCAGCTTAGCGCACGGTGAGCAGTTCTTC.

The genes are TRBV30 and TRBJ2-5; unclear D gene. Germline values: CDR1 GTSNPN, CDR2 SVGIG (reference sequence). V was pared by 3 bases and J by 3 bases, with 14 bases between. The CDR3 is 14 amino acids. The CDR3 nucleotides are TGTGCCTGGAGGGACCTTGGGCCAAAAGAGACCCAGTACTTC. It translates to CAWRDLGPKETQYF.

This chain links TRBV7-2 with TRBJ1-5; D remains ambiguous. V lost 0 bases to trimming and J lost 4 bases, with 13 bases between them. This CDR3 contains 16 residues. Germline V gene lookup returns CDR1 SGHTA and CDR2 FQGNSA. CDR3 residues: CASSLARAGLNQPQHF. The CDR3, as DNA: TGTGCCAGCAGCTTAGCCCGGGCGGGTCTGAATCAGCCCCAGCATTTT.

The chain links TRBV7-9 to TRBJ1-2; D is unclear. There are 12 residues in the CDR3. Between the trimmed V and J ends, which lost 5 bases and 5 bases, there was a span of 9 bases. Per germline, CDR1 SEHNR and CDR2 FQNEAQ (reference sequence). The CDR3 nucleotides read TGTGCCAGCAGCCTCCGGACTTATGGCTACACCTTC. Amino acid sequence: CASSLRTYGYTF.

The V call is TRBV7-9, the J call TRBJ1-1; D not certain. This CDR3 contains 12 residues. The germline gives CDR1 SEHNR, CDR2 FQNEAQ (reference sequence). Trimming took 5 bases from V and 7 from J, leaving 11 bases between them. The chain's CDR3 is CASSPVRNEAFF. The CDR3, as DNA: TGTGCCAGCAGCCCGGTGAGGAATGAAGCTTTCTTT.

The rearrangement uses TRBV2 and TRBJ1-1, with no clear D. V shed 7 bases and J shed 2 bases, with 5 bases lying between them. This CDR3 region has 11 residues. Germline assignment: CDR1 SNHLY and CDR2 FYNNEI. CDR3 in amino acids: CASKYNTEAFF. Written as DNA, the CDR3 is TGTGCCAGCAAATACAACACTGAAGCTTTCTTT.

This chain uses TRBV11-2 with TRBJ1-3; 9 nucleotides match TRBD1. V lost 3 bases, J lost 3 bases, and 6 bases stayed unmatched. CDR1 and CDR2 from the germline V gene are SGHAT and FQNNGV. The CDR3 extends over 16 amino acids. The CDR3 nucleotides read TGTGCCAGCAGCTTTAGTTTGACAGGGGGTGGAAACACCATATATTTT. This sequence encodes CASSFSLTGGGNTIYF.

V usage is TRBV5-4 and J usage is TRBJ2-1; D possibly corresponds to TRBD2 (5 bases). With 5 bases removed from V and 14 bases from J, the gap between germline ends came to 23 bases. This CDR3 comprises 14 residues. The germline V gene has CDR1 SGHNT and CDR2 YYREEE (reference sequence). The CDR3 is CASRPGGVTEGKFF. In nucleotides, the CDR3 is TGTGCCAGCAGACCGGGCGGCGTAACCGAGGGAAAGTTCTTC.

The J gene is TRBJ2-7, the V gene TRBV9, with D possibly matching TRBD1 (7 bases). V lost 3 bases to trimming and J lost 2 bases, with 12 bases between them. Germline V gene lookup returns CDR1 SGDLS and CDR2 YYNGEE. The CDR3 covers 14 residues. As DNA, the CDR3 is TGTGCCAGCAGCGGAGCAGGGGGGACCTACGAGCAGTACTTC. Residues: CASSGAGGTYEQYF.

The rearrangement links TRBV27 to TRBJ1-2; the D gene is possibly TRBD1 (6 bases). Germline CDR1 MNHEY, CDR2 SMNVEV (reference sequence). V lost 5 bases and J 3 bases, leaving 16 bases between the germline ends. This CDR3 is built from 15 residues. CDR3 bases: TGTGCCAGCAGTCCCGACAGGTCGGGGTACTATGGCTACACCTTC. Translated: CASSPDRSGYYGYTF.

The genes are TRBV2 and TRBJ2-1; D unclear. CDR3 length: 14 residues. Germline loops: CDR1 SNHLY, CDR2 FYNNEI. Trimming took 8 bases from V and 2 from J, leaving 13 bases between them. The CDR3 DNA reads as TGTGCCAGCTCTGACCCCTTGACCTACAATGAGCAGTTCTTC. Protein product: CASSDPLTYNEQFF.

The V gene is TRBV6-5, the J gene TRBJ1-1; D might be TRBD1 (5 bases). In germline, CDR1 is MNHEY, CDR2 SVGAGI. This CDR3 has 15 amino acids. Trimming removed 2 bases at V and 4 bases at J, with 14 bases between. Written as DNA, the CDR3 is TGTGCCAGCAGTTACGCGACAGAGTCGCCCACTGAAGCTTTCTTT. This translates into CASSYATESPTEAFF.

The chain joins TRBV29-1 to TRBJ1-1; tentatively, D is TRBD1 (5 bases). This CDR3 has 14 amino acids. Germline CDR1 is SQVTM and CDR2 is ANQGSEA. Trimming removed 4 bases from V and 2 bases from J, with 14 bases in between. The DNA of the CDR3 is TGCAGCGTTGTCTTAGGGGAGTACAACACTGAAGCTTTCTTT. Translation gives CSVVLGEYNTEAFF.

The chain has TRBV13 and TRBJ2-7, with D possibly TRBD1 on 5 matching bases. The CDR3 is made up of 16 amino acids. Germline values: CDR1 PRHDT, CDR2 FYEKMQ (reference sequence). V dropped 1 base and J dropped 2 bases, with 15 bases sitting between them. The CDR3 bases are TGTGCCAGCAGCTTAGCCGTCACAGGCAAACCCTACGAGCAGTACTTC. Protein sequence: CASSLAVTGKPYEQYF. The variable domain in full, completed from reference TRBV13 and TRBJ2-7, reads AAGVIQSPRHLIKEKRETATLKCYPIPRHDTVYWYQQGPGQDPQFLISFYEKMQSDKGSIPDRFSAQQFSDYHSELNMSSLELGDSALYFCASSLAVTGKPYEQYFGPGTRLTVT.

The gene calls are TRBV5-6 and TRBJ2-7; TRBD2 matches at 9 bases. Losses at the gene ends were 0 bases for V and 2 bases for J; bases not matched to a gene: 6. Germline V gene data show CDR1 as SGHDT and CDR2 as YYEEEE. This CDR3 contains 16 residues. For the CDR3, the DNA is TGTGCCAGCAGCTTGGGGTCGGCTAGCGGGGCCTACGAGCAGTACTTC. Protein sequence: CASSLGSASGAYEQYF.

The chain joins TRBV5-6 to TRBJ1-1, with D maybe TRBD1 (5 bases). V shed 1 base and J shed 0 bases, with 13 bases lying between them. This CDR3 spans 16 amino acids. Per germline, CDR1 SGHDT and CDR2 YYEEEE. CDR3 in DNA: TGTGCCAGCAGCTTGCGAGGGACGGGCATGAACACTGAAGCTTTCTTT. This translates into CASSLRGTGMNTEAFF.

J is TRBJ2-2 and V is TRBV5-1, with D tentatively TRBD1 (6 bases). V lost 2 bases and J lost 0, with 8 bases in between. The CDR3 is 15 amino acids. Germline V gene lookup returns CDR1 SGHRS and CDR2 YFSETQ. As DNA, the CDR3 is TGCGCCAGCAGCTTTACAGGGCCGAACACCGGGGAGCTGTTTTTT. Protein: CASSFTGPNTGELFF.

This clone is judged medium-sized. This sequence joins TRBV10-2 and TRBJ1-5; the match to TRBD1 covers 7 bases. Per germline, CDR1 WSHSY and CDR2 SAAADI. V shed 9 bases, J shed 7 bases, and the junction held 9 bases outside the gene matches. The CDR3 has 13 amino acids. The CDR3 bases are TGCGCCAGTTCACAGGGGTTAGGGCAGCCCCAGCATTTT. Translation gives CASSQGLGQPQHF.

This chain joins TRBV19 and TRBJ2-5; D is possibly TRBD2 (6 bases). This CDR3 contains 15 residues. V shed 4 bases and J shed 1 base, with 13 bases lying between them. Germline loops: CDR1 LNHDA, CDR2 SQIVND (reference sequence). The DNA for the CDR3 is TGTGCCAGTAGTAGCCAAGGAGGGCTCCAAGAGACCCAGTACTTC. It is translated as CASSSQGGLQETQYF.

This rearrangement joins TRBV2 to TRBJ2-5, with 10 bases that match TRBD1. The V segment lost 10 bases and the J segment 5 bases; nucleotides outside the gene matches: 13. CDR1 and CDR2 from the germline V gene are SNHLY and FYNNEI. The CDR3 has 15 residues. CDR3 region: CATDGGTGVGETQYF. The CDR3 DNA reads as TGTGCCACCGACGGTGGGACAGGGGTCGGGGAGACCCAGTACTTC.

The chain joins TRBV19 to TRBJ1-5, with 9 bases aligning to TRBD1. The V segment lost 7 bases and the J segment 9 bases; nucleotides outside the gene matches: 13. CDR3 size: 15 residues. Per germline, CDR1 LNHDA and CDR2 SQIVND (reference sequence). CDR3 sequence: CASTDQGQGYWPQHF. CDR3 coding DNA: TGTGCCAGTACAGACCAGGGACAGGGTTATTGGCCCCAGCATTTT.

This clone was seen a single time. The rearrangement links TRBV27 to TRBJ2-2; 8 bases map to TRBD1. Trimming removed 2 bases from V and 8 bases from J; junction bases left unmatched: 7. The CDR3 spans 15 residues. CDR1 is MNHEY, CDR2 SMNVEV, per germline (reference sequence). The DNA of the CDR3 is TGTGCCAGCAGTTTAACCGGGACAGGTTGGGGGGAGCTGTTTTTT. It yields the protein CASSLTGTGWGELFF.

The chain employs TRBV15 and TRBJ2-7, with a possible D match to TRBD1 (5 bases). The germline V gene has CDR1 LNHNV and CDR2 YYDKDF (reference sequence). The CDR3 sequence is 12 residues long. Trimming took 0 bases from V and 10 from J, leaving 10 bases between them. The CDR3 nucleotides read TGTGCCACCAGCAGAGATACAGGCGTTCAGTACTTC. Translating it yields CATSRDTGVQYF.

This sequence joins TRBV11-3 and TRBJ1-4; no firm D call. In germline, CDR1 is SGHNT, CDR2 YENEEA. V was cut by 5 bases and J by 6 bases, with 13 bases left in between. The CDR3 consists of 14 residues. DNA of the CDR3: TGTGCCAGCAGCCTAGGGAGGGAGGATGAAAAACTGTTTTTT. This translates into CASSLGREDEKLFF.